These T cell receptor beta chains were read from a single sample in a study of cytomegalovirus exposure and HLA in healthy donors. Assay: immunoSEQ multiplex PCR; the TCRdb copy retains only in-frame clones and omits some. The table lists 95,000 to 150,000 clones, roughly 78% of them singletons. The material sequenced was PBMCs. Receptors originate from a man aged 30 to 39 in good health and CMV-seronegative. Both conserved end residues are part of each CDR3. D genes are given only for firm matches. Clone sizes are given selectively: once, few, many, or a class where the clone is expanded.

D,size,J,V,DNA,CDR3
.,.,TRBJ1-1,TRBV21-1,TGTGCCAGCAGCAACCTGGGGCCGTGGAACACTGAAGCTTTCTTT,CASSNLGPWNTEAFF
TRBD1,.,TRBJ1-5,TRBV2,TGTGCCAGCAGTGAGGGACAGGGGGCTGGGCAGCCCCAGCATTTT,CASSEGQGAGQPQHF
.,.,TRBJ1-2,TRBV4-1,TGCGCCAGCAGTCGGGATCGAGGTGCTGATGGCTACACCTTC,CASSRDRGADGYTF
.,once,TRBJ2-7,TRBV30,TGTGCCTGGAGTGTAACAGGGATGAGAGGGGACGAGCAGTACTTC,CAWSVTGMRGDEQYF
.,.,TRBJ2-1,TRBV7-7,TGTGCTAGTAGTAGGGGCCGATACAATGAGCAGTTCTTC,CASSRGRYNEQFF
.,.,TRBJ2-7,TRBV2,TGTGCCTCCCGAGGCTATAGAGGCGAGCAGTACTTC,CASRGYRGEQYF
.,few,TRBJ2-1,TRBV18,TGTGCCAGCTCACCTCTCGATACCGGGCAGTTCTTC,CASSPLDTGQFF
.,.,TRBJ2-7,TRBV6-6,TGTGCCAGCAGAACAATAAGCTACGAGCAGTACTTC,CASRTISYEQYF
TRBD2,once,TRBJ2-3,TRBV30,TGTGCCTGGAGTGTCGCGGGGGGGCCGGGTACGCAGTATTTT,CAWSVAGGPGTQYF
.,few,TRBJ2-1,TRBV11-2,TGTGCCAGCAGCGATGCGGAATCCTTCAATGAGCAGTTCTTC,CASSDAESFNEQFF
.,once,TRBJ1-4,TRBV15,TGTGCCACCAGCAGAGCCCCAGGGGACCTTCTACGTGAAAAACTGTTTTTT,CATSRAPGDLLREKLFF
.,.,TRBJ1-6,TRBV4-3,TGCGCCAGCAGCCTATCAGGGGTTGGGGGTAATTCACCCCTCCACTTT,CASSLSGVGGNSPLHF
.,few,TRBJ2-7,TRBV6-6,TGTGCCAGCAGTTACTCCCCTAACTCCTACGAGCAGTACTTC,CASSYSPNSYEQYF
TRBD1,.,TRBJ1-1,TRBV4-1,TGCGCCAGCAGCCAAATACAGGGGACCCCTGAAGCTTTCTTT,CASSQIQGTPEAFF
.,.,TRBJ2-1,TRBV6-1,TGTGCCAGCAGCCACAGGGCTGATTCCTACAATGAGCAGTTCTTC,CASSHRADSYNEQFF
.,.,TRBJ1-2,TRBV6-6,TGTGCCAGCAGCCCCTATCTGGGGGCCTATGGCTACACCTTC,CASSPYLGAYGYTF
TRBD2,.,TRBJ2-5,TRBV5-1,TGCGCCAGCAGCTTGGGGCTAGCGGGGGGTCGGGAGACCCAGTACTTC,CASSLGLAGGRETQYF
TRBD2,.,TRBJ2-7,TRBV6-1,TGTGCCAGCAGTGCCTCCGGACTAGCGGGGGGGCGGGAGCAGTACTTC,CASSASGLAGGREQYF
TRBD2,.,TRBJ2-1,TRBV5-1,TGCGCCAGCAGCTTGTGGACTAGCGGGGGGAATGAGCAGTTCTTC,CASSLWTSGGNEQFF
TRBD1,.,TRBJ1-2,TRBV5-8,TGTGCCAGCAGCCCACGACAGGGACCCTATGGCTACACCTTC,CASSPRQGPYGYTF
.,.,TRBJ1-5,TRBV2,TGTGCCAGCAGTGAGGTCAGGGGTAGCAATCAGCCCCAGCATTTT,CASSEVRGSNQPQHF
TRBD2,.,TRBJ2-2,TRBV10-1,TGCGCCAGCAGTGGGGGACTAGCGGACACCGGGGAGCTGTTTTTT,CASSGGLADTGELFF
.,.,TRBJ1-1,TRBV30,TGTGCCTGGAGTGTTGTTGAGGCTTTCTTT,CAWSVVEAFF